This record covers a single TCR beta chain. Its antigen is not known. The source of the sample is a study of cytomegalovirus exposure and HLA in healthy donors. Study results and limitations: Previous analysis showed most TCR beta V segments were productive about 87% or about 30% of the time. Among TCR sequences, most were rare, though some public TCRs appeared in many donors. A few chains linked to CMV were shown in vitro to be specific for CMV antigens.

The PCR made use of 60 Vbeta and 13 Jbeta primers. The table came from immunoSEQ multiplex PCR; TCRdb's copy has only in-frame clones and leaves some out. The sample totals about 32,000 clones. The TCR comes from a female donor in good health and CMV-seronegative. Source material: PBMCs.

The DNA of the CDR3 is TGTGCCAGCAGTTTAGGGACAGGATCTCATCAGCCCCAGCATTTT. This codes for CASSLGTGSHQPQHF. J is TRBJ1-5 and V is TRBV27; 8 bases map to TRBD1. The CDR3 sequence is 15 residues long. Germline V gene sequence: CDR1 MNHEY, CDR2 SMNVEV (reference sequence). After removal of 2 bases from V and 5 bases from J, the junction contained 5 bases not matched to a gene.